Presented here are 15 T cell receptor beta chains from one specimen sequenced in a study of CD8+CD57+ T cells in acquired aplastic anemia. The template for TCR beta VDJ and CDR3 sequence profiling was genomic DNA. One entry per CDR3 protein, called by TCRdb with MiXCR from the reads. The table includes around 220,000 distinct CDR3 sequences, less than 60% detected once. Previously, flow cytometry had revealed CD8+CD57+ cell expansion in the patients chosen for sequencing. The sample was sorted CD4+, CD8+, or CD8+CD57+ T cells (not recorded which) from PBMCs. These receptors were collected from a human donor with aplastic anemia.

This clonotype was detected many times. The chain employs TRBV6-1 and TRBJ1-2; possible D gene TRBD1, 5 bases. Germline CDR1 and CDR2: MNHNS and SASEGT. The CDR3 is 12 amino acids. V was shortened by 5 bases and J by 7 bases, with 11 bases between the two germline ends. Here the CDR3 reads CASSQLGVGYTF. The CDR3, as DNA: TGTGCCAGCAGTCAATTAGGGGTTGGCTACACCTTC.

V and J are TRBV6-5 and TRBJ2-7; D gene ambiguous. The CDR3 is made up of 8 amino acids. Germline V CDR1 and CDR2: MNHEY, SVGAGI. The CDR3 sequence: CASSYSSV. CDR3 nucleotide sequence: TGTGCCAGCAGTTACTCGAGCGTC.

The J gene is TRBJ1-2, the V gene TRBV24-1; D gene ambiguous. Trimming stripped 0 bases from V and 7 bases from J, with 5 bases between. This CDR3 region has 12 residues. Per germline, CDR1 KGHDR and CDR2 SFDVKD. The CDR3 spells CATSDLNTGYTF. The CDR3 coding sequence is TGTGCCACCAGTGATTTGAATACTGGCTACACCTTC.

This clonotype was counted many times. V usage is TRBV10-2 and J usage is TRBJ1-1; the D gene is possibly TRBD1 (5 bases). V was shortened by 4 bases and J by 3 bases, with 21 bases between the two germline ends. The CDR3 spans 17 residues. In germline, CDR1 is WSHSY, CDR2 SAAADI. The CDR3 DNA is TGCGCCAGCAGTGGGACCGGGACCGCCATTAGGGACACTGAAGCTTTCTTT. Translation: CASSGTGTAIRDTEAFF.

The V gene is TRBV7-9, the J gene TRBJ1-2; D is possibly TRBD1 (6 bases). V lost 10 bases and J 7 bases, leaving 10 bases between the germline ends. The CDR3 length is 10 residues. The germline gives CDR1 SEHNR, CDR2 FQNEAQ (reference sequence). The CDR3 nucleotides read TGTGCCACCAGGGGTCGTGGCTACACCTTC. It codes for CATRGRGYTF.

V is TRBV10-3 and J is TRBJ2-1, with D possibly being TRBD2 (6 bases). CDR1 ENHRY and CDR2 SYGVKD come from the germline V gene. Trimming shortened V by 0 bases and J by 4 bases, and 13 bases separated the two germline ends. The CDR3 loop spans 16 amino acids. The CDR3 DNA follows: TGTGCCATCAGTGAGTCTCGGTCCGGGGGTTACAATGAGCAGTTCTTC. Translating gives CAISESRSGGYNEQFF.

This clonotype has ten or more counts. The chain links TRBV20-1 to TRBJ2-1; 9 nucleotides align to TRBD2. Germline CDR1 and CDR2: DFQATT and SNEGSKA (reference sequence). Losses at the gene ends were 1 base for V and 2 bases for J; bases not matched to a gene: 6. This CDR3 region has 16 residues. In DNA form, the CDR3 reads TGCAGTGCTAGAGGCGGGGGGGCCCGACCCTACAATGAGCAGTTCTTC. It is translated as CSARGGGARPYNEQFF.

In this sample, this clonotype turned up many times. The rearrangement joins TRBV6-5 to TRBJ1-2; 8 bases align to TRBD1. Germline-derived CDR1 and CDR2 are MNHEY and SVGAGI. CDR3 length: 16 residues. Trimming removed 5 bases from V and 4 bases from J; junction bases left unmatched: 12. The CDR3 nucleotides are TGTGCCAGCAGTGAACGGACAGGGACGGTCTCCTATGGCTACACCTTC. Translation: CASSERTGTVSYGYTF.

This clonotype has ten or more counts. The chain combines TRBV11-2 with TRBJ2-1, with D unresolved. From germline, CDR1 is SGHAT and CDR2 FQNNGV. The CDR3 extends over 14 amino acids. V dropped 1 base and J dropped 7 bases, with 11 bases sitting between them. The CDR3 DNA follows: TGTGCCAGCAGCTTAGGTTCAGGTATGAATGAGCAGTTCTTC. Protein: CASSLGSGMNEQFF.

The CDR3 nucleotides are TGTGCCAGCTCACCCCCTTTTGGCGCTTTGACTGAAGCTTTCTTT. Translation gives CASSPPFGALTEAFF. The genes are TRBV2 and TRBJ1-1; no clear D gene. The germline V and J ends were trimmed by 8 bases and 5 bases, with 21 bases remaining between them. This CDR3 spans 15 amino acids. Germline CDR1 is SNHLY and CDR2 is FYNNEI.

The chain combines TRBV19 with TRBJ2-7, with 8 bases fitting TRBD1. Germline V CDR1 and CDR2: LNHDA, SQIVND (reference sequence). Trimming cost V 8 bases and J 1 base; bases outside gene matches: 4. The CDR3 is 13 amino acids. CDR3 nucleotide sequence: TGTGCCAGTGGAGGGGACAGGTCCTACGAGCAGTACTTC. As protein: CASGGDRSYEQYF.

This clonotype appeared many times. The genes are TRBV19 and TRBJ1-2; 9 positions match TRBD1. The germline V gene has CDR1 LNHDA and CDR2 SQIVND (reference sequence). The V and J ends lost 1 base and 8 bases, in that order; junction bases with no gene match: 8. The CDR3 covers 15 residues. CDR3 nucleotide sequence: TGTGCCAGTAGTATAGCAACAGGGGGCGCGAGGGGCTACACCTTC. It is translated as CASSIATGGARGYTF.

The chain uses TRBV29-1 and TRBJ2-5; TRBD1 aligns across 7 bases. CDR3 size: 14 residues. Per the germline V gene, CDR1 is SQVTM and CDR2 is ANQGSEA. The V and J ends lost 2 bases and 3 bases, in that order; junction bases with no gene match: 6. The CDR3 DNA reads as TGCAGCGTTGAAAAAGGGACAGTTAAAGAGACCCAGTACTTC. It translates to CSVEKGTVKETQYF. The full variable domain, its missing parts supplied by reference TRBV29-1 and TRBJ2-5, is SAVISQKPSRDICQRGTSLTIQCQVDSQVTMMFWYRQQPGQSLTLIATANQGSEATYESGFVIDKFPISRPNLTFSTLTVSNMSPEDSSIYLCSVEKGTVKETQYFGPGTRLLVL.

This clonotype has a count of ten or more. The chain links TRBV7-3 to TRBJ1-5, with no clear D. The germline gives CDR1 SGHTA, CDR2 FQGTGA. CDR3 length: 12 residues. V shed 6 bases and J shed 11 bases, with 14 bases lying between them. CDR3 residues: CASRDPGMTQHF. CDR3 DNA: TGTGCCAGCAGGGACCCGGGAATGACCCAGCATTTT.

Turning to this clonotype: Given a much more abundant clone one base away, this may be a read error. CDR3 coding DNA: TGTGCCAGCAGTTACGCGCCGGGACAGGACCTCTATGACTACACCTTC. It encodes CASSYAPGQDLYDYTF. The chain has TRBV6-1 and TRBJ1-2; 8 nucleotides match TRBD1. The germline V gene has CDR1 MNHNS and CDR2 SASEGT. The CDR3 sequence is 16 residues long.